What follows is one TCR beta chain and its context. This specimen belongs to a study of blood T cell repertoires in COVID-19. Whole-study context: COVID-19 samples from acute and convalescent phases originated in the United States, Italy and Spain.

Assay used: immunoSEQ multiplex PCR; TCRdb lists only in-frame clones, some missing. Of 150,000 or so clones listed, 70% to 85% are singletons. CDR1 is MNHEY and CDR2 is SVGAGI in the germline V gene. Trimming removed 6 bases from V and 7 bases from J; junction bases left unmatched: 5. The CDR3 has 14 residues. Those enrolled in Seattle joined during active infection and were followed longitudinally afterward. Sample: peripheral blood. The chain employs TRBV6-5 and TRBJ1-6, with 8 bases fitting TRBD1. The source of this sequence is a man in his fifties or sixties with COVID-19, enrolled during active disease. The CDR3 loop reads CASRDRARNSPLHF. CDR3 sequence (DNA): TGTGCCAGCAGGGACAGGGCGAGGAATTCACCCCTCCACTTT.